This TCR beta chain was obtained from a study of blood T cells in healthy people across ages. This CDR3 contains 17 residues. Germline values: CDR1 SGHDT, CDR2 YYEEEE. Points on this clonotype: Antigen specificity is unknown.

A second PCR of 7 to 11 cycles used a sample-barcoded 5' primer and a J-beta primer mix. MiXCR was run by TCRdb on the 5' RACE reads, yielding one entry per CDR3 protein. The data hold about 620,000 distinct CDR3 sequences, with around 50% observed a single time. Notes on the study in general: The percentage of naive T cells correlated strongly with TCR beta diversity. Estimated diversity, derived from one million T cells, was regarded as an underestimate.

The clonotype comes from a woman of 80 years or more in good health. J is TRBJ2-7 and V is TRBV5-6; the match to TRBD2 covers 10 bases. The J call is uncertain, as TRBJ2-5 better fits the DNA end. Sequenced input: blood. CDR3 in amino acids: CASSHPSGGDLRETQYF. DNA of the CDR3: TGTGCCAGCAGCCACCCTAGCGGGGGAGACCTTCGGGAGACCCAGTACTTC.